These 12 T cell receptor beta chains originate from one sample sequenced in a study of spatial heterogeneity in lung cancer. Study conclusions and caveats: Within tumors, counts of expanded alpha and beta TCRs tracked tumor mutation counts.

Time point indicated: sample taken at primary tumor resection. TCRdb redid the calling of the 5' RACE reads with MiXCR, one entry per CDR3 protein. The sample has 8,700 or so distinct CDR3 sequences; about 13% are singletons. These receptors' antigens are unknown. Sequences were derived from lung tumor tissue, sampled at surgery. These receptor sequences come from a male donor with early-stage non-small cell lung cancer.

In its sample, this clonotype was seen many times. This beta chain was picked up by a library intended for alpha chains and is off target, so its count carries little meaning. The CDR3 coding sequence is TGCGCCAGCAGCCAAGATCCCAGCGGGAGGACTTACAATGAGCAGTTCTTC. This gives the protein CASSQDPSGRTYNEQFF. The V gene is TRBV4-3, the J gene TRBJ2-1; 9 bases match TRBD2. The CDR3 length is 17 residues. With 0 bases clipped from V and 4 bases from J, the junction kept 7 bases outside the gene matches. From germline, CDR1 is LGHNA and CDR2 YSLEER.

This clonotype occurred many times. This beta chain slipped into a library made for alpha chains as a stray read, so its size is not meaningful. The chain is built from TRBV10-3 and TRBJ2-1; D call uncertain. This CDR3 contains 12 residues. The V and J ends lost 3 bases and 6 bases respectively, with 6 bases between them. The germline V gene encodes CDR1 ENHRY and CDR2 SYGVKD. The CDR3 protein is CAISEEVNEQFF. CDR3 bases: TGTGCCATCAGTGAAGAGGTCAATGAGCAGTTCTTC.

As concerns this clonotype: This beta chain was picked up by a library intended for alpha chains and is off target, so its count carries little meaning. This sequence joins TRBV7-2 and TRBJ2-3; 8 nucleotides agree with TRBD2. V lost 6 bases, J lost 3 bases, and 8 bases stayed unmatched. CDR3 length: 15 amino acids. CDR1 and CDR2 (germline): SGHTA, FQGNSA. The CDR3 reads CASRPEVAGTDTQYF. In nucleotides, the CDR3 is TGTGCCAGCAGACCCGAGGTAGCGGGAACAGATACGCAGTATTTT.

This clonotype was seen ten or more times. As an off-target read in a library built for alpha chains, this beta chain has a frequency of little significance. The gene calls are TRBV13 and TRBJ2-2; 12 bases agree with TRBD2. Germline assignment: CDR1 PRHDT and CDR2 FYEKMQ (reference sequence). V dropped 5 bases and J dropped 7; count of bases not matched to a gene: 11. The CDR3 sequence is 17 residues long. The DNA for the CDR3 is TGTGCCAGCAGCCGGAGACTAGCGGGAGCCTTAGTCGGGGAGCTGTTTTTT. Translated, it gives CASSRRLAGALVGELFF.

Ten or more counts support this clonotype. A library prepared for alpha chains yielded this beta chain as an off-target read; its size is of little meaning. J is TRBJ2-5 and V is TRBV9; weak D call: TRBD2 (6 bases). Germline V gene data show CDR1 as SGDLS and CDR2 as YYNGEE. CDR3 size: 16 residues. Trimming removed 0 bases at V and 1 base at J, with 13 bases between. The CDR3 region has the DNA TGTGCCAGCAGCGTAGTGCCGGGGGAATTCCAAGAGACCCAGTACTTC. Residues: CASSVVPGEFQETQYF.

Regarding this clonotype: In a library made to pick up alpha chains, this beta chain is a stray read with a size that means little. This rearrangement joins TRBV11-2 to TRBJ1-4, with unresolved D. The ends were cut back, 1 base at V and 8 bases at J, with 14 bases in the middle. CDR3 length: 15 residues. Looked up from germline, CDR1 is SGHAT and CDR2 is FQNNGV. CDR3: CASSLVSGLGEKLFF. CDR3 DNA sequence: TGTGCCAGCAGCTTAGTATCCGGCCTGGGGGAAAAACTGTTTTTT.

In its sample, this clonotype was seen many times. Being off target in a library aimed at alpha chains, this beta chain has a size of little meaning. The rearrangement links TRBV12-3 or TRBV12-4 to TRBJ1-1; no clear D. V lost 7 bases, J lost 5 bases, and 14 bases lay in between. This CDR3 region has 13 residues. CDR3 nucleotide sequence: TGTGCCAGCAACCCGGGCGTTTGGACTGAAGCTTTCTTT. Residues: CASNPGVWTEAFF.

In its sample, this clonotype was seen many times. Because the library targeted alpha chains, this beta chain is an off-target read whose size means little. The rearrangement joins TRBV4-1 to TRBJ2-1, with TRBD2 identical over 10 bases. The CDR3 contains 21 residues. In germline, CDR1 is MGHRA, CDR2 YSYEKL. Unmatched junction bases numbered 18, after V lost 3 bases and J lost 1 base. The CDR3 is CASSQPGLAQPPRSSYNEQFF. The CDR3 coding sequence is TGCGCCAGCAGCCAGCCGGGACTAGCGCAGCCTCCTCGATCGTCCTACAATGAGCAGTTCTTC.

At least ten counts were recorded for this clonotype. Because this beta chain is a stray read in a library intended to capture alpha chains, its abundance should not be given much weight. This CDR3 reads CASSLATGGREKLFF. The CDR3 DNA sequence: TGTGCCAGCAGCTTAGCGACAGGGGGCCGCGAAAAACTGTTTTTT. This chain connects TRBV7-9 to TRBJ1-4; the match to TRBD1 covers 10 bases. The germline V gene has CDR1 SEHNR and CDR2 FQNEAQ (reference sequence). The J segment lost 8 bases and the V segment lost 0 bases, leaving 3 bases of the junction unmatched. The CDR3 totals 15 residues. The full variable domain, with the rest looked up from reference TRBV7-9 and TRBJ1-4, is DTGVSQNPRHKITKRGQNVTFRCDPISEHNRLYWYRQTLGQGPEFLTYFQNEAQLEKSRLLSDRFSAERPKGSFSTLEIQRTEQGDSAMYLCASSLATGGREKLFFGSGTQLSVL.

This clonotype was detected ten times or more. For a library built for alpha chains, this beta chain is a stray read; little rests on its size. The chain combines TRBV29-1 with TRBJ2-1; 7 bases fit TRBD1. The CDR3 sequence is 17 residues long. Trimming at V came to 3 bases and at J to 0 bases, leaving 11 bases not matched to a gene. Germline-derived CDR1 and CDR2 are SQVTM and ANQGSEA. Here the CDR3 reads CSVEGVWDRYSYNEQFF. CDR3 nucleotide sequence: TGCAGCGTTGAGGGGGTGTGGGACAGATACTCCTACAATGAGCAGTTCTTC.

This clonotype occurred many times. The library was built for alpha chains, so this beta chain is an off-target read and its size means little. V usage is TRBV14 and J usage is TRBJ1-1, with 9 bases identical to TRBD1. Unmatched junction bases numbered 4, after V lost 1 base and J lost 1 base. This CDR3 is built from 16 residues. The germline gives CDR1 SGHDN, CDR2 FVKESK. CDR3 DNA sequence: TGTGCCAGCAGCCAAGCCCGGACAGGGGCGAACACTGAAGCTTTCTTT. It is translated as CASSQARTGANTEAFF.

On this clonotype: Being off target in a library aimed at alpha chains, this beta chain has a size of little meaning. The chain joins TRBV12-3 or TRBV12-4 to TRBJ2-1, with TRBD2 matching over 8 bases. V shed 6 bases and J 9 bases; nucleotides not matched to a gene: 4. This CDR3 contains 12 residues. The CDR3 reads CASRPTSGEQFF. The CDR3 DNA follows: TGTGCCAGCAGGCCCACTAGCGGTGAGCAGTTCTTC.